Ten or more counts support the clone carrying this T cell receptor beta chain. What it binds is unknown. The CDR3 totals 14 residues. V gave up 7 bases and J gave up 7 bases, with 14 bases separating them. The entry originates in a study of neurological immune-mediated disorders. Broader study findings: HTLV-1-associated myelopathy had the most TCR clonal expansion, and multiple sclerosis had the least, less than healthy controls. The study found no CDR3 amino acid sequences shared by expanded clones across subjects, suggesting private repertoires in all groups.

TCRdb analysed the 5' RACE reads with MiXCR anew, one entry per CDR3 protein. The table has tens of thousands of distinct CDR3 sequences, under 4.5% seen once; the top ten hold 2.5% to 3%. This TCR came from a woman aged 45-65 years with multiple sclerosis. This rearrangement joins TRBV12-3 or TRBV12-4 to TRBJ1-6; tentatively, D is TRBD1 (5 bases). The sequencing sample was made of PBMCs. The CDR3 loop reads CASNSGFSNSPLHF. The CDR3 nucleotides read TGTGCCAGCAATTCAGGGTTCTCAAATTCACCCCTCCACTTT.